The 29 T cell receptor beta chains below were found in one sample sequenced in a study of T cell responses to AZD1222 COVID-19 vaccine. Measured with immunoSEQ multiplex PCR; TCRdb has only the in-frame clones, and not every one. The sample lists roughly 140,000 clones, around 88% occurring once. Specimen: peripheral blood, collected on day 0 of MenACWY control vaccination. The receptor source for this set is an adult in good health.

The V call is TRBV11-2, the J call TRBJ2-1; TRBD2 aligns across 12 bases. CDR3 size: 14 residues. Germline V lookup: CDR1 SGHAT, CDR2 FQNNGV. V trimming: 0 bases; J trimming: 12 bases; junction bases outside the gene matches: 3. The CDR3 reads CASSLDGLAGWQFF. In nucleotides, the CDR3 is TGTGCCAGCAGCTTAGATGGACTAGCGGGATGGCAGTTCTTC.

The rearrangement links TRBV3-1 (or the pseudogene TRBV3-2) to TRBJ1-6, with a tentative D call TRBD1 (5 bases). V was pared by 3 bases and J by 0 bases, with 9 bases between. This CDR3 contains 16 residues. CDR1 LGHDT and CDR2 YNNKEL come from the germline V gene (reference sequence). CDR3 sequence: CASSQRGASYNSPLHF. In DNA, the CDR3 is TGTGCCAGCAGCCAGAGAGGGGCCTCCTATAATTCACCCCTCCACTTT.

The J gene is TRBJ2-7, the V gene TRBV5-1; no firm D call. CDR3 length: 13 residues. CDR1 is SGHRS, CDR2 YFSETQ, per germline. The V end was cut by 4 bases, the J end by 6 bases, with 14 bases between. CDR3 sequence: CASSPDTSFEQYF. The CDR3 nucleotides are TGCGCCAGCAGCCCTGACACGAGCTTCGAGCAGTACTTC.

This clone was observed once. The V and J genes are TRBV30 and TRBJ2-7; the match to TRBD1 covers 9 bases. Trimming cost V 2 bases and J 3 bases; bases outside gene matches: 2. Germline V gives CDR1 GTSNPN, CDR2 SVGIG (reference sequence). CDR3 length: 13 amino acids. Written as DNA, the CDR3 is TGTGCCTGGAGTCCGGGACAGGGCTACGAGCAGTACTTC. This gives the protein CAWSPGQGYEQYF. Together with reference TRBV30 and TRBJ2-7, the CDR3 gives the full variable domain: SQTIHQWPATLVQPVGSPLSLECTVEGTSNPNLYWYRQAAGRGLQLLFYSVGIGQISSEVPQNLSASRPQDRQFILSSKKLLLSDSGFYLCAWSPGQGYEQYFGPGTRLTVT.

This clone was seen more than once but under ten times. CDR3 nucleotides: TGTGCCAGCAGCCATCCCGGGGGGTACTACGAGCAGTACTTC. Its translation: CASSHPGGYYEQYF. V is TRBV3-1 (or the pseudogene TRBV3-2) and J is TRBJ2-7, with TRBD2 matching over 7 bases. The germline CDR1 and CDR2 sequences are LGHDT and YNNKEL (reference sequence). The CDR3 has 14 amino acids. V gave up 3 bases and J gave up 3 bases; unmatched junction bases: 5.

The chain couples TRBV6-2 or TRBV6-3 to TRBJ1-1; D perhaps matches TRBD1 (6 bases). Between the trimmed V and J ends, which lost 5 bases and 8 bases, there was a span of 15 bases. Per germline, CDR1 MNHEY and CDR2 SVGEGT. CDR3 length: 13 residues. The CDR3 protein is CASSGRRQVEAFF. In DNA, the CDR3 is TGTGCCAGCAGTGGCCGGAGACAGGTAGAAGCTTTCTTT.

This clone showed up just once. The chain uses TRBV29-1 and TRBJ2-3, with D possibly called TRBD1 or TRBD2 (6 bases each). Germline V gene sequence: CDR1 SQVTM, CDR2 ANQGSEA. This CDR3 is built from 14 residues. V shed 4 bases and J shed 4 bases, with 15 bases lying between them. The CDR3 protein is CSVGYGGASDTQYF. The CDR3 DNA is TGCAGCGTTGGTTACGGGGGCGCGTCAGATACGCAGTATTTT.

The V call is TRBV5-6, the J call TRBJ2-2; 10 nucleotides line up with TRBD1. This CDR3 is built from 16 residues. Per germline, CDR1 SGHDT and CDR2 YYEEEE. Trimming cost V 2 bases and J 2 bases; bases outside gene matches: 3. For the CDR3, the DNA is TGTGCCAGCAGCTTTAGGGACAGGGGAAACACCGGGGAGCTGTTTTTT. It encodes CASSFRDRGNTGELFF.

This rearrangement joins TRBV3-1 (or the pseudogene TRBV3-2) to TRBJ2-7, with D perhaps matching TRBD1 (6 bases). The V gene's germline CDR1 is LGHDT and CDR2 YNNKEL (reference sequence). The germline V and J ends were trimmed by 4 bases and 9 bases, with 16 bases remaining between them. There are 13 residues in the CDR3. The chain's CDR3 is CASSRDTHPGQYF. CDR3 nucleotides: TGTGCCAGCAGCCGGGACACACATCCGGGGCAGTACTTC.

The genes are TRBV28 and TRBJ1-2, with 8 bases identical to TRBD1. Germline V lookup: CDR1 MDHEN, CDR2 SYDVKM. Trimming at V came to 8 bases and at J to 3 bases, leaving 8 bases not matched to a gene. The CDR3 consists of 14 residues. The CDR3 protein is CASCYSTGDYGYTF. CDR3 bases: TGTGCCAGCTGCTACTCGACAGGGGACTATGGCTACACCTTC.

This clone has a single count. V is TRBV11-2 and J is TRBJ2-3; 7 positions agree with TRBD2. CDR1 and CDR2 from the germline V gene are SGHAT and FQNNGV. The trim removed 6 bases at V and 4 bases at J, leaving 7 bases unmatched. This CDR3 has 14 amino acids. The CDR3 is CASSLAGVPDTQYF. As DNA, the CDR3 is TGTGCCAGCAGTCTCGCGGGAGTGCCAGATACGCAGTATTTT.

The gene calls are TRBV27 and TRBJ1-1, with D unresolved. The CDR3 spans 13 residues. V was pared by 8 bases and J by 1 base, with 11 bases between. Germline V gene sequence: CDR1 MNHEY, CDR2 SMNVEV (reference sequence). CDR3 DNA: TGTGCCAGCGGCCCTCGGGGGAACACTGAAGCTTTCTTT. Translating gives CASGPRGNTEAFF.

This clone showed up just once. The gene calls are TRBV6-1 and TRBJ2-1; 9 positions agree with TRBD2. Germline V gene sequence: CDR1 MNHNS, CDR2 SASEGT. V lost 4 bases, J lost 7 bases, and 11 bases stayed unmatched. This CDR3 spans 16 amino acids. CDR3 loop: CASSVMGAGGLNEQFF. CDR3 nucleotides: TGTGCCAGCAGTGTCATGGGAGCGGGAGGCCTTAATGAGCAGTTCTTC.

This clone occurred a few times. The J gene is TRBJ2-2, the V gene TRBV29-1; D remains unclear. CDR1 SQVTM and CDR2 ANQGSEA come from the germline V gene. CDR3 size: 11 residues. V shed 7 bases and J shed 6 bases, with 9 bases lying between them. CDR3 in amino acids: CSGDQAGELFF. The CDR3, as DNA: TGCAGCGGGGATCAGGCCGGGGAGCTGTTTTTT.

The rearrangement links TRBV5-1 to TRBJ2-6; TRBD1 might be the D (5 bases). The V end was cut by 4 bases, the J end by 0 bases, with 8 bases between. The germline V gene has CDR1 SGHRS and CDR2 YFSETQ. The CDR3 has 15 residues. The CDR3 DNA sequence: TGCGCCAGCAGCAGAGACAGCTCTGGGGCCAACGTCCTGACTTTC. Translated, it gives CASSRDSSGANVLTF. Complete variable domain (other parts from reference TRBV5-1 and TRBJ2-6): KAGVTQTPRYLIKTRGQQVTLSCSPISGHRSVSWYQQTPGQGLQFLFEYFSETQRNKGNFPGRFSGRQFSNSRSEMNVSTLELGDSALYLCASSRDSSGANVLTFGAGSRLTVL.

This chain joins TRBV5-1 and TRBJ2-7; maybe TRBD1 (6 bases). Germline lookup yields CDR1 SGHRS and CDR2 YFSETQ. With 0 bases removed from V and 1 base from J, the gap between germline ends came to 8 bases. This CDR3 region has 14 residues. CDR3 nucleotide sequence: TGCGCCAGCAGCTTGGGACAGGCGTCCTACGAGCAGTACTTC. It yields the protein CASSLGQASYEQYF.

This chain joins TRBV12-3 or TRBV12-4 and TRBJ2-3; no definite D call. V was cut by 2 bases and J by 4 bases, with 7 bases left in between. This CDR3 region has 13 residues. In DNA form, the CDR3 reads TGTGCCAGCAGTTTACTAGTGGCAGATACGCAGTATTTT. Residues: CASSLLVADTQYF.

CDR3 sequence (DNA): TGTGCCAGTAGTACCCGCCTACAGGGGGGCGCGGTTCAGCCCCAGCATTTT. It translates to CASSTRLQGGAVQPQHF. The chain couples TRBV19 to TRBJ1-5; the match to TRBD1 covers 8 bases. Germline V gene data show CDR1 as LNHDA and CDR2 as SQIVND (reference sequence). Trimming cost V 4 bases and J 6 bases; bases outside gene matches: 14. The CDR3 totals 17 residues.

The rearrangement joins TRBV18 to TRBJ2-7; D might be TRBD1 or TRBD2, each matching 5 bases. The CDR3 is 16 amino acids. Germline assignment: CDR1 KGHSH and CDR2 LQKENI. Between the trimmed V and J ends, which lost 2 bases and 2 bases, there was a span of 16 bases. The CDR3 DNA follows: TGTGCCAGCTCACCATTCGGGCCAAGGGGACCCTACGAGCAGTACTTC. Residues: CASSPFGPRGPYEQYF. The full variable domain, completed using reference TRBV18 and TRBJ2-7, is NAGVMQNPRHLVRRRGQEARLRCSPMKGHSHVYWYRQLPEEGLKFMVYLQKENIIDESGMPKERFSAEFPKEGPSILRIQQVVRGDSAAYFCASSPFGPRGPYEQYFGPGTRLTVT.

The CDR3 protein is CASSQEVRLAGYPNEQFF. For the CDR3, the DNA is TGTGCCAGCAGCCAAGAAGTCCGGCTAGCGGGATACCCCAATGAGCAGTTCTTC. V gene TRBV3-1 (or the pseudogene TRBV3-2) combines with J gene TRBJ2-1; 9 nucleotides line up with TRBD2. The CDR3 length is 18 residues. The V gene's germline CDR1 is LGHDT and CDR2 YNNKEL (reference sequence). J lost 6 bases, V lost 0 bases, and 12 bases had no gene match.

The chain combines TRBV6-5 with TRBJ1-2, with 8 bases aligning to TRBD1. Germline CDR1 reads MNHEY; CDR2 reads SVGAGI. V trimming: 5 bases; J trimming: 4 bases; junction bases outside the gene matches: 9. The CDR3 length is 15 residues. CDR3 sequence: CASSSPDRGGYGYTF. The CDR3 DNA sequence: TGTGCCAGCAGTAGCCCAGACAGGGGTGGCTATGGCTACACCTTC.

CDR3 protein: CASSPYPTGSYEQYF. Written as DNA, the CDR3 is TGTGCCAGCAGTCCGTATCCGACGGGCTCCTACGAGCAGTACTTC. This chain uses TRBV6-2 or TRBV6-3 with TRBJ2-7; D is ambiguous. V was clipped by 5 bases and J by 0 bases, with 14 bases between them. The CDR3 runs to 15 residues. CDR1 is MNHEY, CDR2 SVGEGT, per germline.

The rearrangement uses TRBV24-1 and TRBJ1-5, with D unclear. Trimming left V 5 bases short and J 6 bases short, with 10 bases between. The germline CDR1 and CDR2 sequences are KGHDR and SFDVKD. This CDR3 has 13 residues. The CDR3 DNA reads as TGTGCCACCAGTGTGGGCTATGGTCAGCCCCAGCATTTT. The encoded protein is CATSVGYGQPQHF.

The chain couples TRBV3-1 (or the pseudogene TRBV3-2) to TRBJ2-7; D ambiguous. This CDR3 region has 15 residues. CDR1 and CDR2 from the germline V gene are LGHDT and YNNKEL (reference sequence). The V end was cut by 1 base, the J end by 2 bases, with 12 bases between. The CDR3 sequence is CASSQVRRSTYEQYF. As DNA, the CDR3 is TGTGCCAGCAGCCAAGTTAGACGTTCTACCTACGAGCAGTACTTC.

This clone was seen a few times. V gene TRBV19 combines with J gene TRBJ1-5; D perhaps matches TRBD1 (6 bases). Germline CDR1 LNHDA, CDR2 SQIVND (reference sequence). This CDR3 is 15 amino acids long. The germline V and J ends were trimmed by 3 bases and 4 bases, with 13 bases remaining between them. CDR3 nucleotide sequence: TGTGCCAGTAGTATGTGGGGCGACAGGAATCAGCCCCAGCATTTT. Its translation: CASSMWGDRNQPQHF.

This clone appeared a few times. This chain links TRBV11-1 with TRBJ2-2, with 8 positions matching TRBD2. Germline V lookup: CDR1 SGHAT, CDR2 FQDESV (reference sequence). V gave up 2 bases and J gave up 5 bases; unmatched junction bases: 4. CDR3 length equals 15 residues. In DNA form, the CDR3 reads TGTGCCAGCAGCTTATTCGCTAGCGGGACCGGGGAGCTGTTTTTT. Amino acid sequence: CASSLFASGTGELFF.

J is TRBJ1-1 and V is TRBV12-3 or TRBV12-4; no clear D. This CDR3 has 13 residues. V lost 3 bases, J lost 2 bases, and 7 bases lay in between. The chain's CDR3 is CASSLVINTEAFF. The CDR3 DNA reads TGTGCCAGCAGTTTGGTGATAAACACTGAAGCTTTCTTT.

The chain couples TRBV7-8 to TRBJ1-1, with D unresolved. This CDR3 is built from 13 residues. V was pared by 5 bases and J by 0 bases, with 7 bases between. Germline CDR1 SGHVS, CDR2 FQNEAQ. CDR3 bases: TGTGCCAGCAGCCCCGGACTGAACACTGAAGCTTTCTTT. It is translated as CASSPGLNTEAFF.

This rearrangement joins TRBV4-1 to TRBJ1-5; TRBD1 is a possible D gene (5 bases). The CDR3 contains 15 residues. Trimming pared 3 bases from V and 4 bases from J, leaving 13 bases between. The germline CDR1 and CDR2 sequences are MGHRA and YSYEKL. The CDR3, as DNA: TGCGCCAGCAGCCAGTGGGGCGGGAGAAATCAGCCCCAGCATTTT. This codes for CASSQWGGRNQPQHF.